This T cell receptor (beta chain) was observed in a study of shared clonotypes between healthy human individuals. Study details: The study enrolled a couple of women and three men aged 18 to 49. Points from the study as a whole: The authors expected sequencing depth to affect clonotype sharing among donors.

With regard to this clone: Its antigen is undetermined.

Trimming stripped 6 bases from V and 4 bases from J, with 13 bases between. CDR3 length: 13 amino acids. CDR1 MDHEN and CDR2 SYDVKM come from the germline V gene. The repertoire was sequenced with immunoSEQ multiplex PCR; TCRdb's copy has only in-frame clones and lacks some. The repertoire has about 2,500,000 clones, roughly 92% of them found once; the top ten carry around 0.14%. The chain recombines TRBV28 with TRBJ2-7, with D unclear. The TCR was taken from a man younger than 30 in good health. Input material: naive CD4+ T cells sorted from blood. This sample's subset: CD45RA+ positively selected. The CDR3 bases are TGTGCCAGCAGCTCCCCCCTGGCTTACGAGCAGTACTTC. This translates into CASSSPLAYEQYF. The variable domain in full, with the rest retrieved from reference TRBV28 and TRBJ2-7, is DVKVTQSSRYLVKRTGEKVFLECVQDMDHENMFWYRQDPGLGLRLIYFSYDVKMKEKGDIPEGYSVSREKKERFSLILESASTNQTSMYLCASSSPLAYEQYFGPGTRLTVT.